The 17 T cell receptor beta chains in this list originate from one sample, sequenced in a study of CD8 T cells in ankylosing spondylitis. TCRdb used MiXCR to reprocess the 5' RACE reads, holding one entry per CDR3 protein. Of 150,000 to 200,000 distinct CDR3 sequences in the sample, roughly 13% were seen once. The specimen was blood, either unsorted or a sorted T cell fraction (not recorded which). The receptors derive from a male donor with ankylosing spondylitis or in good health (not recorded which).

The V gene is TRBV25-1, the J gene TRBJ2-2; 7 bases match TRBD2. Germline CDR1 reads MGHDK; CDR2 reads SYGVNS. This CDR3 region has 15 residues. The V gene end was trimmed by 2 bases and the J gene end by 5 bases; junction bases not matched to a gene: 5. Here the CDR3 reads CASSEAGEGTGELFF. Here the CDR3 DNA reads TGTGCCAGCAGTGAAGCGGGAGAGGGAACCGGGGAGCTGTTTTTT.

This clonotype occurred a few times. The CDR3 region is CSVDHRGPDGYTF. The CDR3 bases are TGCAGCGTTGACCACAGGGGGCCAGATGGCTACACCTTC. The rearrangement links TRBV29-1 to TRBJ1-2; 9 bases line up with TRBD1. CDR1 and CDR2 (germline): SQVTM, ANQGSEA. Trimming cost V 3 bases and J 6 bases; bases outside gene matches: 5. The length of the CDR3 is 13 residues.

This clonotype was counted between two and nine times. The chain joins TRBV29-1 to TRBJ2-1; possibly TRBD2 for D (6 bases). CDR1 and CDR2 from the germline V gene are SQVTM and ANQGSEA. CDR3 length: 9 amino acids. V was pared by 6 bases and J by 9 bases, with 6 bases between. CDR3 protein: CSVGGEQFF. CDR3 DNA sequence: TGCAGCGTGGGGGGTGAGCAGTTCTTC.

This clonotype was observed a few times. The chain uses TRBV10-1 and TRBJ2-3; TRBD2 aligns across 7 bases. J was trimmed by 0 bases and V by 7 bases; bases with no gene match: 10. The CDR3 length is 16 residues. The germline V gene encodes CDR1 WNHNN and CDR2 SYGVQD (reference sequence). CDR3 residues: CASKPGLAESTDTQYF. As DNA, the CDR3 is TGCGCCAGCAAGCCCGGGCTAGCGGAAAGCACAGATACGCAGTATTTT.

There are a few counts of this clonotype. The V and J genes are TRBV4-1 and TRBJ1-2; 8 nucleotides agree with TRBD1. The V gene's germline CDR1 is MGHRA and CDR2 YSYEKL. CDR3 length: 16 amino acids. Losses at the gene ends were 4 bases for V and 4 bases for J; bases not matched to a gene: 11. The CDR3 is CASSRLTGAPPYGYTF. The CDR3 bases are TGCGCCAGCAGCCGTTTGACAGGGGCACCCCCCTATGGCTACACCTTC.

This clonotype was recorded at least ten times. The V and J genes are TRBV15 and TRBJ1-1, with D perhaps matching TRBD1 (5 bases). Deletions cut 4 bases from V and 0 bases from J, with 15 bases between. Germline values: CDR1 LNHNV, CDR2 YYDKDF (reference sequence). The CDR3 spans 16 residues. CDR3 region: CATSTPPSTVNTEAFF. DNA for the CDR3: TGTGCCACCAGCACCCCCCCTTCGACAGTGAACACTGAAGCTTTCTTT.

V usage is TRBV19 and J usage is TRBJ1-1; 7 bases match TRBD1. Per the germline V gene, CDR1 is LNHDA and CDR2 is SQIVND (reference sequence). The trim removed 5 bases at V and 1 base at J, leaving 7 bases unmatched. The CDR3 covers 15 residues. The CDR3 DNA follows: TGTGCCAGTAGTGTCTCCGGGACAGCGAACACTGAAGCTTTCTTT. As protein: CASSVSGTANTEAFF.

The chain uses TRBV3-1 and TRBJ1-5, with D uncertain. This CDR3 comprises 14 residues. The V end lost 6 bases, the J end lost 1 base, and 10 bases lay between the germline ends. Germline V gene sequence: CDR1 LGHDT, CDR2 YNNKEL (reference sequence). In DNA, the CDR3 is TGTGCCAGCAGGGACGGTTCCAGCAATCAGCCCCAGCATTTT. Protein sequence: CASRDGSSNQPQHF.

This clonotype was detected only a few times. This chain joins TRBV3-1 and TRBJ2-3; D is possibly TRBD1 (6 bases). The V gene lost 4 bases and the J gene lost 0 bases, with 14 bases spanning the gap. CDR1 and CDR2 from the germline V gene are LGHDT and YNNKEL (reference sequence). This CDR3 comprises 16 residues. The CDR3, as DNA: TGTGCCAGCAGCCGTTGGACAGCCACTAGCACAGATACGCAGTATTTT. This sequence encodes CASSRWTATSTDTQYF.

This clonotype turned up a few times. The chain employs TRBV3-1 and TRBJ2-7; D call uncertain. Germline CDR1 reads LGHDT; CDR2 reads YNNKEL (reference sequence). V lost 3 bases to trimming and J lost 5 bases, with 11 bases between them. The CDR3 is made up of 13 amino acids. CDR3 in amino acids: CASSQGMGNEQYF. The CDR3 DNA follows: TGTGCCAGCAGCCAGGGTATGGGAAACGAGCAGTACTTC.

This clonotype has more than one count but fewer than ten. The chain recombines TRBV20-1 with TRBJ2-7; 16 bases agree with TRBD2. Trimming cost V 3 bases and J 0 bases; bases outside gene matches: 5. The CDR3 contains 17 residues. Germline CDR1 is DFQATT and CDR2 is SNEGSKA (reference sequence). CDR3 nucleotide sequence: TGCAGTGCTAGTGTGGGACTAGCGGGGGGGAGCTCCTACGAGCAGTACTTC. Translating gives CSASVGLAGGSSYEQYF.

J is TRBJ2-7 and V is TRBV18; 8 nucleotides match TRBD2. CDR3 length: 15 amino acids. CDR1 and CDR2 from the germline V gene are KGHSH and LQKENI. The junction had 11 bases not matched to a gene; V was cut back by 6 bases and J by 4 bases. CDR3: CASSPTFGLAYEQYF. The CDR3 coding sequence is TGTGCCAGCTCCCCCACCTTCGGACTAGCTTACGAGCAGTACTTC.

The chain carries TRBV21-1 and TRBJ1-3. TRBV21-1 corresponds to a pseudogene. The CDR3 consists of 16 residues. The CDR3 sequence: CASRIRTASSGNTIYF. The CDR3 bases are TGTGCCAGCAGGATCAGGACGGCCTCCTCTGGAAACACCATATATTTT.

This clonotype has only a few counts. V and J are TRBV14 and TRBJ2-1; D remains unclear. The CDR3 covers 14 residues. V was pared by 0 bases and J by 7 bases, with 10 bases between. Germline CDR1 reads SGHDN; CDR2 reads FVKESK. The CDR3 sequence: CASSQDWKGNEQFF. The CDR3 DNA reads as TGTGCCAGCAGCCAAGATTGGAAAGGAAATGAGCAGTTCTTC.

The rearrangement uses TRBV15 and TRBJ1-5; possibly TRBD1 for D (5 bases). Per the germline V gene, CDR1 is LNHNV and CDR2 is YYDKDF (reference sequence). The CDR3 consists of 16 residues. V was cut by 0 bases and J by 4 bases, with 13 bases left in between. CDR3 in DNA: TGTGCCACCAGCAGAGACAGGGATCAGGCGAATCAGCCCCAGCATTTT. It encodes CATSRDRDQANQPQHF.

The V gene is TRBV6-1, the J gene TRBJ2-3, with no clear D. The ends were cut back, 2 bases at V and 4 bases at J, with 10 bases in the middle. The CDR3 extends over 14 amino acids. Germline V gives CDR1 MNHNS, CDR2 SASEGT. Here the CDR3 reads CASSEFGEADTQYF. Here the CDR3 DNA reads TGTGCCAGCAGTGAATTTGGTGAGGCAGATACGCAGTATTTT.

The chain uses TRBV20-1 and TRBJ1-2; maybe TRBD1 (5 bases). This CDR3 has 14 amino acids. Trimming took off 0 bases at V and 2 bases at J, with 10 bases between the two ends. The germline V gene has CDR1 DFQATT and CDR2 SNEGSKA (reference sequence). For the CDR3, the DNA is TGCAGTGCTAGAGATCCAGGGAAAAACTATGGCTACACCTTC. Protein: CSARDPGKNYGYTF.